These 3 T cell receptor beta chains were all obtained from the same sample, sequenced in a study of T cell repertoires in cytomegalovirus infection (dated by TCRdb to between 2018 and 2020). Per the publication, the treatment or condition label means: in vitro stimulation with specific CMV peptide epitopes to enrich CMV-specific T cells. No cognate antigen is known for these TCRs. The sequencer listed for this sample is Illumina HiSeq 1500. The public reads were reanalyzed by TCRdb: fastp trimming at Q25, MiXCR alignment, in-frame beta chains only. Rows with one shared CDR3 protein collapse into an entry with the most common genes and DNA. This sample comprises around 78,000 distinct CDR3 sequences, 20% to 30% of them detected only once. The ten most abundant clones make up about 50% of the sample. Source: CD8+ T cells from cultured PBMCs, taken from culture after CMV antigen stimulation. The source is a human donor in good health (CMV status not recorded). Some clones in this sample may be carry-over from other donors' samples.

CDR3 sequence reads: CAISESGGEYQPQHF. The CDR3 nucleotides are TGTGCCATCAGTGAGTCGGGGGGGGAGTATCAGCCCCAGCATTTT. The V gene is TRBV10-3, the J gene TRBJ1-5; perhaps TRBD1 as D (5 bases). Trimming removed 0 bases at V and 5 bases at J, with 11 bases between. The CDR3 has 15 amino acids. Germline V gene data show CDR1 as ENHRY and CDR2 as SYGVKD.

The rearrangement links TRBV4-1 to TRBJ2-1, with 9 bases fitting TRBD2. Trimming removed 0 bases from V and 2 bases from J; junction bases left unmatched: 5. Per the germline V gene, CDR1 is MGHRA and CDR2 is YSYEKL. The length of the CDR3 is 17 residues. DNA for the CDR3: TGCGCCAGCAGCCAAGATCTGGGCGGGGGGGCCTACAATGAGCAGTTCTTC. It specifies CASSQDLGGGAYNEQFF.

The rearrangement uses TRBV27 and TRBJ1-1, with a possible D match to TRBD1 (6 bases). Germline loops: CDR1 MNHEY, CDR2 SMNVEV (reference sequence). V lost 5 bases and J lost 0, with 13 bases in between. This CDR3 has 15 residues. The chain's CDR3 is CASSRWDTMNTEAFF. Written as DNA, the CDR3 is TGTGCCAGCAGTCGCTGGGACACCATGAACACTGAAGCTTTCTTT.